This T cell receptor beta chain was found in a study of T cell responses to AZD1222 COVID-19 vaccine. Study details: Pooling was applied to second doses at about 4 or about 12 weeks.

The CDR3 extends over 14 amino acids. V was shortened by 0 bases and J by 10 bases, with 16 bases between the two germline ends. In germline, CDR1 is LGHDT, CDR2 YNNKEL (reference sequence). Clones were read by immunoSEQ multiplex PCR, and TCRdb kept only the in-frame ones, dropping some. The sample yields more than 90,000 clones, roughly 87% seen once. The origin of this receptor is an adult in good health. V and J are TRBV3-1 (or the pseudogene TRBV3-2) and TRBJ2-7, with D perhaps assigned TRBD1 or TRBD2 (5 bases each). The material sequenced was peripheral blood, taken on day 0 of AZD1222 vaccination. The DNA for the CDR3 is TGTGCCAGCAGCCAAGAAGGAGGTGGGGCTTCTCAGTACTTC. Its protein product is CASSQEGGGASQYF.